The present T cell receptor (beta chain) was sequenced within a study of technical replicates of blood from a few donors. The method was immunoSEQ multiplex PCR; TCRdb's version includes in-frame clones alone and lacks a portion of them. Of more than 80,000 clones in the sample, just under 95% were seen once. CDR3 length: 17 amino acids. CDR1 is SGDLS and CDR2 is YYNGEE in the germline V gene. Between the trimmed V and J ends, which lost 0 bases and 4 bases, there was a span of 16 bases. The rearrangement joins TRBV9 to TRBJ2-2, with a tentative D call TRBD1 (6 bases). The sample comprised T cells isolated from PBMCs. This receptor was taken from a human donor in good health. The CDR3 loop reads CASSVAGESLATGELFF. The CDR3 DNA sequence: TGTGCCAGCAGCGTAGCAGGGGAAAGTCTTGCCACCGGGGAGCTGTTTTTT. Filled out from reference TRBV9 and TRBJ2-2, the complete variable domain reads DSGVTQTPKHLITATGQRVTLRCSPRSGDLSVYWYQQSLDQGLQFLIQYYNGEERAKGNILERFSAQQFPDLHSELNLSSLELGDSALYFCASSVAGESLATGELFFGEGSRLTVL.